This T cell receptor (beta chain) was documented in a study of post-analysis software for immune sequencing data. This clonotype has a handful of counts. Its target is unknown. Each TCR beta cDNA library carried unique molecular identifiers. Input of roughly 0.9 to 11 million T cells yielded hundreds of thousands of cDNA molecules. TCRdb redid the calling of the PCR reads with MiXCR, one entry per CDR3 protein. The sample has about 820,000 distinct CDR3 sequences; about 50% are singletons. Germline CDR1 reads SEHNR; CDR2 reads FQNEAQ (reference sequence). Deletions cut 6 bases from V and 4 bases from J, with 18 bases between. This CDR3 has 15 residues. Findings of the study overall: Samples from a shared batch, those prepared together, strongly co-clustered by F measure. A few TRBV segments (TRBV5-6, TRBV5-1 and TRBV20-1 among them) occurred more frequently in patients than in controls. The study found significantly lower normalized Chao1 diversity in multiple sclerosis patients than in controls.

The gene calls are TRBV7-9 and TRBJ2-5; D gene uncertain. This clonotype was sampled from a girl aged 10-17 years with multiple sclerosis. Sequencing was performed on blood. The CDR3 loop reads CASSSLRSWGETQYF. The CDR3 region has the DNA TGTGCCAGCAGTTCCCTGCGGTCCTGGGGAGAGACCCAGTACTTC.